This TCR beta chain was obtained from a study of blood T cells in healthy people across ages. Study-level results: Across samples, TCR beta diversity tracked strongly with naive T cell percentage.

The length of the CDR3 is 10 residues. Trimming left V 6 bases short and J 11 bases short, with 10 bases between. Germline CDR1 and CDR2: SNHLY and FYNNEI. Donation came from healthy Caucasian individuals in Russia who were aged 6 to 90. Combining a sample-barcoded 5' primer with a J-beta primer mix, a second PCR ran for roughly 7 to 11 cycles. TCRdb reprocessed the 5' RACE reads with MiXCR, giving one entry per CDR3 protein. In the table there are 650,000 to 1,000,000 distinct CDR3 sequences, 35% to 40% of which are singletons. Concerning this clonotype itself: Its antigen remains unknown.

The J gene is TRBJ1-1, the V gene TRBV2; a possible D gene is TRBD1 (6 bases). This sequence originates from a young man in good health. The source material was blood. In DNA, the CDR3 is TGTGCCAGCAGGGGGGCCCTCGCTTTCTTT. Encoded protein: CASRGALAFF.